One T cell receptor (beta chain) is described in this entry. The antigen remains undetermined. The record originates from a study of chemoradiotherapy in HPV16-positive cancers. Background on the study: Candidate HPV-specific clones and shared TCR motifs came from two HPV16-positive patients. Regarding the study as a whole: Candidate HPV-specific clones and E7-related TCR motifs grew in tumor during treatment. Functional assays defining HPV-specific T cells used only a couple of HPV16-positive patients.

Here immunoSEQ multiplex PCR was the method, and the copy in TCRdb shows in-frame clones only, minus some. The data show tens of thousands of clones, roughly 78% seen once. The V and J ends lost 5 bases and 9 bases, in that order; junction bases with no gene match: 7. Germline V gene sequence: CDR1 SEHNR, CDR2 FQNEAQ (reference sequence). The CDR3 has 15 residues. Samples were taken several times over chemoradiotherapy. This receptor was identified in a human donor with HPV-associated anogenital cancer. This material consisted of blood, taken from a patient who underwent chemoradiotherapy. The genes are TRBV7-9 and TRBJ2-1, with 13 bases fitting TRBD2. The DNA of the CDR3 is TGTGCCAGCAGCCTTACTAGCGGGGGGGCCCGTGAGCAGTTCTTC. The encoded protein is CASSLTSGGAREQFF.